This entry features one T cell receptor (beta chain) sequence. Its antigen is unidentified. This sample is part of a study of blood T cells in healthy people across ages. Study details: Template switching recovered approximately one barcoded beta molecule for every two T cells.

General study results and limits: Per million T cells, the diversity of TCR beta decreased roughly linearly as age advanced.

Primed by a sample-barcoded 5' primer and a J-beta primer mix, a second PCR proceeded for about 7 to 12 cycles. Tagging of each cDNA molecule was performed by a template-switch adaptor with 12 random nucleotides. Each CDR3 protein gets one entry after TCRdb re-called the 5' RACE reads with MiXCR. This sample has about 1.6 million distinct CDR3 sequences, with almost 35% found just once. Sequencing was carried out using blood. This receptor was identified in a woman in her 30s in good health.

Here the CDR3 DNA reads TGTGCCAGCAGTGAAATAGGACAGGGGGCGCCCCAAGAGACCCAGTTCTTC. Protein sequence: CASSEIGQGAPQETQFF. The rearrangement joins TRBV2 to TRBJ2-5; 11 bases line up with TRBD1. The DNA end lines up better with TRBJ2-1; the J call may be wrong. Germline-derived CDR1 and CDR2 are SNHLY and FYNNEI. CDR3 length: 17 residues.